This T cell receptor beta chain was obtained from a study of early T cells in non-severe SARS-CoV-2 infection. Deletions cut 3 bases from V and 4 bases from J, with 13 bases between. CDR1 and CDR2 from the germline V gene are SEHNR and FQNEAQ (reference sequence). The CDR3 is made up of 15 amino acids. TCRdb re-called the 5' RACE reads with MiXCR, one entry per CDR3 protein. This table holds approximately 79,000 distinct CDR3 sequences, roughly 13% found once. In this sample, this clonotype turned up a few times. The chain uses TRBV7-9 and TRBJ1-3, with a tentative D call TRBD1 (6 bases). This TCR came from an adult who was a healthcare worker with PCR-confirmed SARS-CoV-2 infection or an uninfected control (not recorded which). The sequenced sample was whole blood. The CDR3 is CASSLPDRPGNTIYF. CDR3 nucleotide sequence: TGTGCCAGCAGCTTGCCAGACAGGCCAGGAAACACCATATATTTT.